Listed below are T cell receptor beta chains from one sample, sequenced in a study of blood T cell repertoires in COVID-19. Here immunoSEQ multiplex PCR was the method, and the copy in TCRdb shows in-frame clones only, minus some. This sample has around 250,000 clones; 83% occur once, and the top ten carry about 5.7%. Sequencing used peripheral blood. Every receptor here comes from a man older than 75 with acute or convalescent COVID-19. Both conserved end residues are trimmed from each CDR3. Each record gives: J gene, clone size, V gene, CDR3 protein. Clone size is not always given. Where it is, it says once, few, many or a class for expanded clones.

j_call: TRBJ2-1; clone_size: .; v_call: TRBV28; cdr3_aa: ASSLTLAGHNEQF
j_call: TRBJ1-3; clone_size: .; v_call: TRBV15; cdr3_aa: ATSREEILDARRGNTIY
j_call: TRBJ2-1; clone_size: .; v_call: TRBV10-3; cdr3_aa: AATRTSGGLSYNEQF
j_call: TRBJ2-7; clone_size: .; v_call: TRBV5-1; cdr3_aa: ASSPGTGGLVGYEQY
j_call: TRBJ2-5; clone_size: once; v_call: TRBV5-1; cdr3_aa: ASSSGVGVGDETQY
j_call: TRBJ2-5; clone_size: .; v_call: TRBV9; cdr3_aa: ASSGGPTETQY
j_call: TRBJ2-7; clone_size: once; v_call: TRBV12-3/TRBV12-4; cdr3_aa: ASSPAYEQY
j_call: TRBJ2-4; clone_size: .; v_call: TRBV25-1; cdr3_aa: ASSEWGVNIQY
j_call: TRBJ1-5; clone_size: .; v_call: TRBV3-1/TRBV3-2; cdr3_aa: ASSQGQDSAQH
j_call: TRBJ2-3; clone_size: few; v_call: TRBV5-4; cdr3_aa: ASSDPGTGGSSTQY
j_call: TRBJ2-1; clone_size: .; v_call: TRBV2; cdr3_aa: ARTSSPVGNEQF
j_call: TRBJ2-5; clone_size: .; v_call: TRBV5-8; cdr3_aa: ASIIWGRVNGY
j_call: TRBJ2-1; clone_size: .; v_call: TRBV27; cdr3_aa: ASSLTGLEANEQF
j_call: TRBJ1-4; clone_size: .; v_call: TRBV5-1; cdr3_aa: ASSGSGDTNEKLF
j_call: TRBJ1-6; clone_size: once; v_call: TRBV7-2; cdr3_aa: ASSLLDRGKSPLH
j_call: TRBJ1-1; clone_size: .; v_call: TRBV28; cdr3_aa: ASRSGTEFTEAF
j_call: TRBJ2-1; clone_size: .; v_call: TRBV5-1; cdr3_aa: ASSLTTDRFYNEQF
j_call: TRBJ2-1; clone_size: .; v_call: TRBV12-3/TRBV12-4; cdr3_aa: ASSLGAGNEQF